This T cell receptor beta chain was identified in a study of siplizumab effects on memory and regulatory T cells. Findings of the study overall: In siplizumab conditions, mappable alloreactive CD4+ clones averaged roughly 64% Treg-derived, against 25% to 30% in controls. The mapping of alloreactive clones to unstimulated subsets covered only a minor fraction of them.

The junction had 6 bases not matched to a gene; V was cut back by 5 bases and J by 2 bases. Germline CDR1 SEHNR, CDR2 FQNEAQ (reference sequence). This CDR3 is 15 amino acids long. This clone was seen once. Its antigen is undetermined. Each sample yielded roughly 9.3 x 10^4 assayed TCR templates. Clones were read by immunoSEQ multiplex PCR, and TCRdb kept only the in-frame ones, dropping some. This table holds approximately 100,000 clones, roughly 94% found once. This rearrangement joins TRBV7-9 to TRBJ2-1; 7 nucleotides agree with TRBD2. The sequenced sample consisted of Tregs sorted from blood. This sequence originates from a human donor in good health. The CDR3 here is CASSHRTSAYNEQFF. CDR3 DNA: TGTGCCAGCAGCCACCGGACTAGTGCCTACAATGAGCAGTTCTTC.